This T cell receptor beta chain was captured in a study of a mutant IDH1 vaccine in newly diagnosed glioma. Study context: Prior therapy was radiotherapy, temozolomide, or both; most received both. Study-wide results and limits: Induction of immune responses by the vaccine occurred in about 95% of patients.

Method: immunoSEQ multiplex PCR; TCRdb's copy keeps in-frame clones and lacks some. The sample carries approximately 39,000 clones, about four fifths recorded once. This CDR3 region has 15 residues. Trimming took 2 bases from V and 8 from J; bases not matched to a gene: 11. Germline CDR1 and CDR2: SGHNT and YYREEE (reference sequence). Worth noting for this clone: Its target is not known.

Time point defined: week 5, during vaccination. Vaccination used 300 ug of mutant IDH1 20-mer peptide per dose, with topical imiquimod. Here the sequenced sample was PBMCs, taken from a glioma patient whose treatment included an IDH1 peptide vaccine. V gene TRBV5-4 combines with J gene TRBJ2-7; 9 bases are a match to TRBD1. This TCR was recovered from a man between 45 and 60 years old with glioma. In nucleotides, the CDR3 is TGTGCCAGCAGCTTAGACGCCGGGACAGGGAGGCAGCAGTACTTC. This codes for CASSLDAGTGRQQYF.